What follows describes a single T cell receptor beta chain. Its antigen is unidentified. With 60 Vbeta and 13 Jbeta primers, the PCR was carried out. Some clones are missing from TCRdb's copy, which holds only in-frame ones; the method was immunoSEQ multiplex PCR. Of a few hundred thousand clones in the sample, roughly four fifths were seen once. This sample stems from a study of cytomegalovirus exposure and HLA in healthy donors. Whole-study context: Samples from HLA-typed donors yielded around 79 million unique TCRs in an early data release. Study conclusions and caveats: A highly shared variant cluster was judged a likely technical artifact. The majority of CMV-associated TCR beta chains were reported as apparently HLA-restricted in a later analysis. An analysis done earlier found most TCR beta V segments productive about 90% or about 30% of the time.

CDR3 length equals 14 residues. From germline, CDR1 is MNHNS and CDR2 SASEGT. The J segment lost 2 bases and the V segment lost 7 bases, leaving 6 bases of the junction unmatched. Specimen: PBMCs. The gene calls are TRBV6-1 and TRBJ2-7, with 9 bases identical to TRBD1. The TCR was taken from a woman aged 55-75 years in good health and CMV-seropositive. As DNA, the CDR3 is TGTGCCAGCACCGGACAGGGGAGGACCTACGAGCAGTACTTC. It codes for CASTGQGRTYEQYF.